A single sample is the source of the 27 T cell receptor beta chains below, sequenced in a study of T-cell memory formation after mild COVID-19. From the 5' RACE reads, TCRdb called clonotypes with MiXCR, one entry per CDR3 protein. The data hold tens of thousands of distinct CDR3 sequences, with approximately 6.6% observed a single time. The sequencing sample was made of PBMCs or a T cell subset sorted from them (not recorded which). These receptors were obtained from a man aged 18 to 35 who had mild COVID-19 (a few samples of this study predate the infection). Cell type and time point are not known.

This clonotype was counted only a few times. The chain couples TRBV5-1 to TRBJ2-2, with TRBD2 matching over 9 bases. The CDR3 spans 16 residues. V was clipped by 4 bases and J by 3 bases; unmatched bases: 7. Germline-derived CDR1 and CDR2 are SGHRS and YFSETQ. CDR3 DNA sequence: TGCGCCAGCAGCCACCGTAGCGGGGGAGACACCGGGGAGCTGTTTTTT. It specifies CASSHRSGGDTGELFF.

Many counts were recorded for this clonotype. V is TRBV9 and J is TRBJ1-1; unclear D gene. V dropped 0 bases and J dropped 4 bases, with 13 bases sitting between them. The CDR3 loop spans 15 amino acids. Looked up from germline, CDR1 is SGDLS and CDR2 is YYNGEE. This CDR3 reads CASSVDGLSGTEAFF. Written as DNA, the CDR3 is TGTGCCAGCAGCGTAGATGGCCTATCAGGCACTGAAGCTTTCTTT.

The chain carries TRBV7-8 and TRBJ2-6; TRBD2 agrees at 9 bases. Unmatched junction bases numbered 7, after V lost 7 bases and J lost 0 bases. CDR3 size: 17 residues. CDR1 and CDR2 from the germline V gene are SGHVS and FQNEAQ. CDR3 nucleotide sequence: TGTGCCAGCAATAGACTAGCGGCTAACTCTGGGGCCAACGTCCTGACTTTC. This codes for CASNRLAANSGANVLTF.

DNA for the CDR3: TGTGCCAGCAACCGTGGACAGGCTCAAGAGACCCAGTACTTC. Its translation is CASNRGQAQETQYF. The V gene is TRBV7-2, the J gene TRBJ2-5, with 7 bases identical to TRBD1. Germline V CDR1 and CDR2: SGHTA, FQGNSA. The CDR3 contains 14 residues. With V trimmed by 7 bases and J by 2 bases, 7 bases remained unmatched.

The J gene is TRBJ2-1, the V gene TRBV24-1, with D possibly TRBD2 on 6 matching bases. Deletions cut 2 bases from V and 0 bases from J, with 10 bases between. The CDR3 has 16 amino acids. Germline CDR1 and CDR2: KGHDR and SFDVKD. The CDR3: CATSDWAGSSYNEQFF. The CDR3 DNA reads as TGTGCCACCAGTGATTGGGCGGGGAGCTCCTACAATGAGCAGTTCTTC.

This clonotype appeared many times. The V and J genes are TRBV5-6 and TRBJ1-1; the D gene is possibly TRBD1 (6 bases). V dropped 4 bases and J dropped 5 bases, with 24 bases sitting between them. CDR3 length equals 17 residues. CDR1 SGHDT and CDR2 YYEEEE come from the germline V gene. CDR3 in amino acids: CASSPVSGTKVGTEAFF. In DNA, the CDR3 is TGTGCCAGCAGCCCGGTCTCCGGGACAAAAGTCGGGACTGAAGCTTTCTTT.

The chain links TRBV7-2 to TRBJ2-3; unclear D gene. The CDR3 is made up of 13 amino acids. V dropped 2 bases and J dropped 8 bases, with 11 bases sitting between them. The germline V gene has CDR1 SGHTA and CDR2 FQGNSA. The CDR3 sequence is CASSLLKKGTQYF. The CDR3, as DNA: TGTGCCAGCAGCTTACTAAAGAAGGGTACGCAGTATTTT.

The chain links TRBV6-2 or TRBV6-3 to TRBJ2-1; D ambiguous. CDR3 length: 13 residues. Germline lookup yields CDR1 MNHEY and CDR2 SVGEGT. Trimming pared 8 bases from V and 0 bases from J, leaving 8 bases between. For the CDR3, the DNA is TGTGCCAGCTGGCGGTACTCCTACAATGAGCAGTTCTTC. Translated: CASWRYSYNEQFF.

In its sample, this clonotype was seen many times. The rearrangement links TRBV5-1 to TRBJ1-1; D perhaps matches TRBD1 (5 bases). Trimming took 0 bases from V and 6 from J, leaving 9 bases between them. Germline CDR1 is SGHRS and CDR2 is YFSETQ. The CDR3 runs to 13 residues. In DNA, the CDR3 is TGCGCCAGCAGCTTGGGCAGGGATGCTGAAGCTTTCTTT. Its translation is CASSLGRDAEAFF.

This clonotype was seen only a few times. The chain employs TRBV5-1 and TRBJ2-6, with D perhaps being TRBD1 or TRBD2 (5 bases each). The CDR3 totals 19 residues. Germline V gene data show CDR1 as SGHRS and CDR2 as YFSETQ. V was clipped by 0 bases and J by 0 bases, with 16 bases between them. CDR3 in amino acids: CASSLVGTPAHSGANVLTF. DNA of the CDR3: TGCGCCAGCAGCTTGGTGGGGACCCCCGCGCACTCTGGGGCCAACGTCCTGACTTTC.

This clonotype is termed medium-sized (0.01 to 0.1%). This chain uses TRBV12-3 or TRBV12-4 with TRBJ1-1, with D uncertain. The CDR3 is 13 residues long. The ends were cut back, 3 bases at V and 5 bases at J, with 10 bases in the middle. This CDR3 reads CASSFRVGTEAFF. Written as DNA, the CDR3 is TGTGCCAGCAGTTTCCGGGTAGGGACTGAAGCTTTCTTT.

The chain uses TRBV9 and TRBJ2-7; the D gene could be TRBD1 or TRBD2 (6 bases each). The V gene lost 2 bases and the J gene lost 5 bases, with 14 bases spanning the gap. Germline CDR1 reads SGDLS; CDR2 reads YYNGEE. The CDR3 has 14 residues. The chain's CDR3 is CASSVGPGAHEQYF. CDR3 nucleotides: TGTGCCAGCAGCGTCGGCCCGGGGGCCCACGAGCAGTACTTC.

In this sample, this clonotype turned up a few times. V gene TRBV10-3 combines with J gene TRBJ1-2; D gene unclear. Between the trimmed V and J ends, which lost 10 bases and 6 bases, there was a span of 21 bases. The CDR3 is made up of 14 amino acids. Germline CDR1 and CDR2: ENHRY and SYGVKD. This CDR3 reads CATIPGPGWNGYTF. In DNA form, the CDR3 reads TGTGCCACTATACCTGGTCCGGGTTGGAATGGCTACACCTTC.

The sample holds many counts of this clonotype. The genes are TRBV7-2 and TRBJ2-2, with unresolved D. The V gene lost 1 base and the J gene lost 4 bases, with 10 bases spanning the gap. Germline CDR1 reads SGHTA; CDR2 reads FQGNSA. The CDR3 covers 15 residues. The CDR3 bases are TGTGCCAGCAGCTTAGTCCCACAGTTCACCGGGGAGCTGTTTTTT. This codes for CASSLVPQFTGELFF.

The J gene is TRBJ2-1, the V gene TRBV7-9; D may be TRBD1 or TRBD2 (5 bases each). The CDR3 sequence is 13 residues long. V was shortened by 1 base and J by 8 bases, with 9 bases between the two germline ends. CDR1 is SEHNR and CDR2 is FQNEAQ in the germline V gene (reference sequence). CDR3 sequence: CASSLVGVDEQFF. The CDR3 DNA is TGTGCCAGCAGCTTAGTGGGGGTTGATGAGCAGTTCTTC. The variable domain in full, with the rest retrieved from reference TRBV7-9 and TRBJ2-1, is DTGVSQNPRHKITKRGQNVTFRCDPISEHNRLYWYRQTLGQGPEFLTYFQNEAQLEKSRLLSDRFSAERPKGSFSTLEIQRTEQGDSAMYLCASSLVGVDEQFFGPGTRLTVL.

The chain recombines TRBV24-1 with TRBJ2-7; D may be TRBD2 (6 bases). Germline CDR1 is KGHDR and CDR2 is SFDVKD. V was trimmed by 4 bases and J by 5 bases, leaving 11 bases between them. The CDR3 is 13 amino acids. The CDR3 DNA follows: TGTGCCACCAGTGACCCCCAGCGGGACGAGCAGTACGTC. It encodes CATSDPQRDEQYV.

This clonotype was observed a few times. The rearrangement uses TRBV7-9 and TRBJ1-2; D uncertain. This CDR3 is built from 11 residues. Germline V CDR1 and CDR2: SEHNR, FQNEAQ (reference sequence). Trimming removed 2 bases at V and 8 bases at J, with 6 bases between. As DNA, the CDR3 is TGTGCCAGCAGCTTATATGCGGGCTACACCTTC. Translation: CASSLYAGYTF.

This clonotype was detected many times. The chain employs TRBV10-3 and TRBJ1-5, with D possibly TRBD1 on 5 matching bases. This CDR3 is built from 15 residues. The germline V gene encodes CDR1 ENHRY and CDR2 SYGVKD. Trimming left V 6 bases short and J 5 bases short, with 17 bases between. Here the CDR3 reads CAISPDTFSYQPQHF. DNA of the CDR3: TGTGCCATCAGCCCGGACACCTTCTCTTATCAGCCCCAGCATTTT.

In its sample, this clonotype was seen many times. The chain has TRBV5-1 and TRBJ2-5; D is perhaps TRBD2 (5 bases). The germline CDR1 and CDR2 sequences are SGHRS and YFSETQ. The CDR3 sequence is 13 residues long. Trimming took 4 bases from V and 1 from J, leaving 8 bases between them. CDR3 DNA sequence: TGCGCCAGCAGCCTGAGCGGCCAAGAGACCCAGTACTTC. Its protein is CASSLSGQETQYF.

The chain joins TRBV5-5 to TRBJ2-4; D gene unclear. CDR1 and CDR2 from the germline V gene are SGHKS and YYEKEE (reference sequence). The V gene lost 2 bases and the J gene lost 6 bases, with 6 bases spanning the gap. CDR3 length equals 12 residues. The chain's CDR3 is CASSFSSNIQYF. CDR3 sequence (DNA): TGTGCCAGCAGCTTTAGCTCAAACATTCAGTACTTC.

This clonotype was found a few times. The chain uses TRBV7-2 and TRBJ1-6; D ambiguous. The CDR3 sequence is 13 residues long. Germline V gene sequence: CDR1 SGHTA, CDR2 FQGNSA. V was shortened by 5 bases and J by 12 bases, with 14 bases between the two germline ends. The chain's CDR3 is CASSPRPELPLHF. The CDR3 nucleotides are TGTGCCAGCAGCCCTCGACCCGAGTTACCCCTCCACTTT. Filled out from reference TRBV7-2 and TRBJ1-6, the complete variable domain reads GAGVSQSPSNKVTEKGKDVELRCDPISGHTALYWYRQSLGQGLEFLIYFQGNSAPDKSGLPSDRFSAERTGGSVSTLTIQRTQQEDSAVYLCASSPRPELPLHFGNGTRLTVT.

This clonotype was detected a few times. This chain links TRBV11-2 with TRBJ1-1, with no clear D. The CDR3 has 17 amino acids. Germline loops: CDR1 SGHAT, CDR2 FQNNGV. V was shortened by 4 bases and J by 0 bases, with 18 bases between the two germline ends. CDR3 amino acids: CASSYSAARRMNTEAFF. In nucleotides, the CDR3 is TGTGCCAGCAGCTATTCCGCCGCACGGAGGATGAACACTGAAGCTTTCTTT.

This clonotype was recorded a few times. The chain couples TRBV6-6 to TRBJ1-6; tentative D call: TRBD1 (6 bases). There are 13 residues in the CDR3. Looked up from germline, CDR1 is MNHNY and CDR2 is SVGAGI (reference sequence). V was cut by 4 bases and J by 7 bases, with 8 bases left in between. The CDR3 coding sequence is TGTGCCAGCAGTTCAGGGGCAAATTCACCCCTCCACTTT. Translated, it gives CASSSGANSPLHF.

This clonotype was seen repeatedly, ten times or more. The chain is built from TRBV5-1 and TRBJ2-1, with 15 nucleotides matching TRBD2. Germline CDR1 is SGHRS and CDR2 is YFSETQ. Trimming took 4 bases from V and 2 from J; bases not matched to a gene: 10. The CDR3 spans 19 residues. The CDR3: CASSPAGTSGGITYNEQFF. In nucleotides, the CDR3 is TGCGCCAGCAGCCCCGCCGGGACTAGCGGGGGGATCACCTACAATGAGCAGTTCTTC.

This clonotype occurred many times. The chain joins TRBV5-1 to TRBJ2-2; 7 bases match TRBD1. The germline V gene has CDR1 SGHRS and CDR2 YFSETQ. V gave up 4 bases and J gave up 4 bases; unmatched junction bases: 4. This CDR3 spans 14 amino acids. CDR3 sequence: CASSPQGPTGELFF. The CDR3 DNA follows: TGCGCCAGCAGCCCACAGGGGCCCACCGGGGAGCTGTTTTTT.

This clonotype has at least ten counts. The rearrangement uses TRBV9 and TRBJ1-1; D may be TRBD1 (6 bases). Trimming removed 4 bases at V and 5 bases at J, with 18 bases between. This CDR3 region has 15 residues. The V gene's germline CDR1 is SGDLS and CDR2 YYNGEE. As DNA, the CDR3 is TGTGCCAGCAGCCCAACAAGGGGGGCCCTTACTGAAGCTTTCTTT. Translating gives CASSPTRGALTEAFF.

This clonotype came up a few times. V gene TRBV10-3 combines with J gene TRBJ1-1, with D perhaps TRBD1 (5 bases). With 4 bases removed from V and 3 bases from J, the gap between germline ends came to 9 bases. CDR1 and CDR2 (germline): ENHRY, SYGVKD. This CDR3 is built from 13 residues. The CDR3 region is CAISGGDYTEAFF. The DNA of the CDR3 is TGTGCCATCAGTGGGGGCGATTACACTGAAGCTTTCTTT.